The 5 T cell receptor beta chains below all came from one sample that was sequenced in a study of early T cells in non-severe SARS-CoV-2 infection. MiXCR, applied by TCRdb to the 5' RACE reads, yields one record per CDR3 protein. This sample has 95,000 to 150,000 distinct CDR3 sequences, with 14% to 15% found just once. The source material was whole blood. The receptors were gathered from an adult who was a healthcare worker with PCR-confirmed SARS-CoV-2 infection or an uninfected control (not recorded which).

The chain couples TRBV30 to TRBJ2-7, with a possible D match to TRBD2 (6 bases). Germline CDR1 is GTSNPN and CDR2 is SVGIG (reference sequence). The CDR3 is 14 residues long. V lost 0 bases to trimming and J lost 2 bases, with 11 bases between them. CDR3 amino acids: CAWSVGGQTYEQYF. In nucleotides, the CDR3 is TGTGCCTGGAGTGTAGGAGGGCAGACCTACGAGCAGTACTTC.

With regard to this clonotype: This may come from a read error, since a much larger clone is one base off. V usage is TRBV7-2 and J usage is TRBJ1-1; D is unclear. Per the germline V gene, CDR1 is SGHTA and CDR2 is FQGNSA. The CDR3 contains 13 residues. The CDR3 protein is CASSLGMNTEASF. The CDR3 DNA reads TGTGCCAGCAGCTTAGGAATGAACACTGAAGCTTCCTTT.

CDR3 residues: CSAAEETQYF. The CDR3 DNA reads as TGCAGCGCTGCTGAAGAGACCCAGTACTTC. The chain combines TRBV29-1 with TRBJ2-5; D is undetermined. The CDR3 has 10 amino acids. Trimming pared 7 bases from V and 3 bases from J, leaving 6 bases between. Germline V gene lookup returns CDR1 SQVTM and CDR2 ANQGSEA.

Written as DNA, the CDR3 is TGTGCCAGCAGTTCCTCCCTGGACAGTCTAGGAATGGCCAAAAACATTCAGTACTTC. Its protein is CASSSSLDSLGMAKNIQYF. V is TRBV7-9 and J is TRBJ2-4, with D tentatively TRBD1 (6 bases). There are 19 residues in the CDR3. Germline-derived CDR1 and CDR2 are SEHNR and FQNEAQ (reference sequence). V gave up 6 bases and J gave up 1 base, with 25 bases separating them.

This clonotype came up a few times. J is TRBJ1-6 and V is TRBV27, with D possibly TRBD1 on 6 matching bases. The length of the CDR3 is 14 residues. Germline values: CDR1 MNHEY, CDR2 SMNVEV (reference sequence). Trimming removed 6 bases from V and 6 bases from J, with 12 bases in between. The CDR3, as DNA: TGTGCCAGCAGGGCAGGGGCCTCTAATTCACCCCTCCACTTT. Amino acid sequence: CASRAGASNSPLHF.